Listed below are T cell receptor beta chains from one sample, sequenced in a study of T-cell reconstitution after alpha-beta-depleted transplantation in children. TCRdb itself ran the PCR reads through MiXCR, one entry per CDR3 protein. The top ten hold under 15% of the sample, which has 190,000 or so distinct CDR3 sequences, about 15% seen once. Sample: PBMCs from the stem cell graft donor, taken from the stem cell graft. All receptors come from a human donor who donated a stem cell graft to a child with acute lymphoblastic leukemia. The CDR3 runs from the conserved cysteine through the conserved F or W. The D gene is left open where the match is weak. Size is stated for part of the rows, as once, few or many counts, or as a class when the clone is expanded.

>-|TRBJ2-7|TRBV18|TRBD2
TGTGCCAGCTCACTGGGACTAGCGGGGGTGAGCTCCTACGAGCAGTACTTC
CASSLGLAGVSSYEQYF
>many|TRBJ2-4|TRBV28|-
TGTGCCAGCCTCCATAGAGAGGGGAAAAACATTCAGTACTTC
CASLHREGKNIQYF
>many|TRBJ2-6|TRBV7-9|-
TGTGCCAGCAGCTTCGGCAGGACCTCTGGGGCCAACGTCCTGACTTTC
CASSFGRTSGANVLTF
>-|TRBJ1-1|TRBV27|TRBD1
TGTGCCAGCAGCCGCCAACAGGGGCGGTGGACTGAAGCTTTCTTT
CASSRQQGRWTEAFF
>-|TRBJ2-7|TRBV6-1|-
TGTGCCACCAACCGTGACAGATCCTACGAGCAGTACTTC
CATNRDRSYEQYF
>-|TRBJ2-1|TRBV30|TRBD2
TGTGCCTGGAGTGTACTTGGCGGGAGGGCCTACAATGAGCAGTTCTTC
CAWSVLGGRAYNEQFF
>-|TRBJ1-4|TRBV19|-
TGTGCCAGTAGTATTCCGGGACCGACAAATGAAAAACTGTTTTTT
CASSIPGPTNEKLFF
>-|TRBJ2-1|TRBV6-2/TRBV6-3|-
TGTGCCAGCAGTTACTCTAGGGGAAGCTCCTACAATGAGCAGTTCTTC
CASSYSRGSSYNEQFF
>-|TRBJ1-1|TRBV10-1|-
TGCGCCAGCAGTGAGTCTAGTAGAATCGGGGCTTTCTTT
CASSESSRIGAFF
>many|TRBJ2-3|TRBV20-1|TRBD1
TGCAGTGCAAGTTCCGGGACAGGGGACACAGATACGCAGTATTTT
CSASSGTGDTDTQYF
>few|TRBJ1-1|TRBV10-3|-
TGTGCCAGCAGCGAGTGGAACACTGAAGCTTTCTTT
CASSEWNTEAFF
>few|TRBJ2-7|TRBV29-1|-
TGCAGCGTTGCGGGACCCGAGCAGTACTTC
CSVAGPEQYF
>many|TRBJ2-1|TRBV28|TRBD2
TGTGCCAGCAGCACTAGCGGGAGGGCCATGTATGAGCAGTTCTTC
CASSTSGRAMYEQFF
>-|TRBJ2-4|TRBV5-4|TRBD2
TGTGCCAGCAGCTTAGCGGGAGGGTCCAAAAACATTCAGTACTTC
CASSLAGGSKNIQYF
>-|TRBJ2-2|TRBV3-1|TRBD1
TGTGCCGGCAGCCAAGATTGGGACAGGGGGCGCGGCACCGGGGAGCTGTTTTTT
CAGSQDWDRGRGTGELFF
>many|TRBJ2-2|TRBV28|-
TGTGCCAGCAGTACCCGGGACCCCGCGCGCACCGGGGAGCTGTTTTTT
CASSTRDPARTGELFF
>-|TRBJ2-3|TRBV25-1|-
TGTGCCAGCAGTGCGGCGGCACCAGATACGCAGTATTTT
CASSAAAPDTQYF
>many|TRBJ2-2|TRBV5-1|-
TGCGCCAGCAGCTTGGATGCGGGGCCTGTCGGGGAGCTGTTTTTT
CASSLDAGPVGELFF
>many|TRBJ1-6|TRBV10-3|-
TGTGCCATCAGGGACGCAGCCAGCTCCTATAATTCACCCCTCCACTTT
CAIRDAASSYNSPLHF
>many|TRBJ2-3|TRBV11-2|TRBD2
TGTGCCAGCAGCCCTAGCGGGAGTAGTAATACGCAGTATTTT
CASSPSGSSNTQYF
>once|TRBJ1-1|TRBV5-1|-
TGCGCCAGCAGCTTGGCCGTCGGGCCTGGGGTGAGGCCGGGGGCTGAAGCTTTCTTT
CASSLAVGPGVRPGAEAFF
>many|TRBJ1-5|TRBV20-1|-
TGCAGTGCTAGCGGGACGGTCAATCAGCCCCAGCATTTT
CSASGTVNQPQHF
>many|TRBJ1-4|TRBV19|-
TGTGCCAGTAGTACGGCGGCGGCAACTAATGAAAAACTGTTTTTT
CASSTAAATNEKLFF
>many|TRBJ1-2|TRBV19|TRBD1
TGTGCCAGTAGTTTACTGGACAGGGGTGGAGGAGGCTACACCTTC
CASSLLDRGGGGYTF
>many|TRBJ2-2|TRBV5-1|TRBD2
TGCGCCAGCAGCCTAAGGACTAGCGGGAGTCGGGCCGGGGAGCTGTTTTTT
CASSLRTSGSRAGELFF
>-|TRBJ1-1|TRBV12-3/TRBV12-4|-
TGTGCCAGCAGCCATTTACAGGGACCCACTGAAGCTTTCTTT
CASSHLQGPTEAFF
>many|TRBJ2-1|TRBV24-1|TRBD1
TGTGCCACCAGTGGCCGTTTGGGGGACAGGGGAGGCAATGAGCAGTTCTTC
CATSGRLGDRGGNEQFF
>-|TRBJ2-1|TRBV20-1|TRBD2
TGCAGTGCTAGACCGGTAGCGGGAGGTTCCTACAATGAGCAGTTCTTC
CSARPVAGGSYNEQFF
>many|TRBJ2-2|TRBV12-3/TRBV12-4|TRBD2
TGTGCCAGCAGTTTACCCCTCAGACTAGCAGCGAACACCGGGGAGCTGTTTTTT
CASSLPLRLAANTGELFF
>-|TRBJ1-2|TRBV7-2|TRBD1
TGTGCCAGCAGCCCTAGGACAGGGTATGGCTACACCTTC
CASSPRTGYGYTF
>many|TRBJ2-3|TRBV5-5|-
TGTGCCAGCAGCTTGGCCGGCGAGTCAGATACGCAGTATTTT
CASSLAGESDTQYF
>many|TRBJ1-2|TRBV12-5|-
TGTGCTAGTGGTTTGGTAGAGGCGTCTAACTATGGCTACACCTTC
CASGLVEASNYGYTF
>many|TRBJ2-7|TRBV6-5|TRBD2
TGTGCCAGCACTAGACTAGCGGGGACCTACGAGCAGTACTTC
CASTRLAGTYEQYF
>many|TRBJ2-1|TRBV24-1|-
TGTGCCACCGAGGGACATCCGCAAAGCTCCTACAATGAGCAGTTCTTC
CATEGHPQSSYNEQFF
>once|TRBJ2-1|TRBV5-4|TRBD1
TGTGCCAGCAGGTCGGGACAGGGCAACGAGCAGTTCTTC
CASRSGQGNEQFF
>many|TRBJ1-1|TRBV6-1|-
TGTGCCAGCAGTGATGGTAGAACAGACCCCCTTACTGAAGCTTTCTTT
CASSDGRTDPLTEAFF
>-|TRBJ2-7|TRBV20-1|TRBD1
TGCAGTGCTAGAGTAGAGGGGACAGGATCCTACGAGCAGTACTTC
CSARVEGTGSYEQYF
>many|TRBJ2-7|TRBV12-3/TRBV12-4|-
TGTGCCAGCAGTCCTGGACGGGGGGAGCAGTACTTC
CASSPGRGEQYF
>many|TRBJ2-7|TRBV7-2|-
TGTGCCAGCAGCTTAGCATGGGGGAGTGCGTACGAGCAGTACTTC
CASSLAWGSAYEQYF
>many|TRBJ2-5|TRBV6-5|-
TGTGCCAGCGGACCCCTGAGCCACCAAGAGACCCAGTACTTC
CASGPLSHQETQYF
>many|TRBJ1-1|TRBV5-1|TRBD1
TGCGCCAGCAGCTTGGGTGGACAGGGGAACACTGAAGCTTTCTTT
CASSLGGQGNTEAFF
>many|TRBJ2-7|TRBV12-3/TRBV12-4|-
TGTGCCAGCAGAAAAGATCCCGACAGCTACGAGCAGTACTTC
CASRKDPDSYEQYF
>many|TRBJ1-6|TRBV5-1|-
TGCGCCAGCAGCCCCGCTGAGGGCTCCTATAATTCACCCCTCCACTTT
CASSPAEGSYNSPLHF
>many|TRBJ2-2|TRBV10-2|-
TGCGCCAGCAGTTCTCTAGCCACCGGGGAGCTGTTTTTT
CASSSLATGELFF
>-|TRBJ2-1|TRBV6-5|-
TGTGCCAGCAGCCCCAGGAGAAGCTCCTACAATGAGCAGTTCTTC
CASSPRRSSYNEQFF
>many|TRBJ2-7|TRBV7-9|-
TGTGCCAGCAGCTTAAGCCAGGGGCCGGGATACGAGCAGTACTTC
CASSLSQGPGYEQYF
>many|TRBJ1-1|TRBV24-1|-
TGTGCCACCAGTGATGCAATAACAGCTGAAGCTTTCTTT
CATSDAITAEAFF
>many|TRBJ2-7|TRBV10-2|-
TGCGCCAGCAGGGCGGGGGCCTCCTACGAGCAGTACTTC
CASRAGASYEQYF
>-|TRBJ1-1|TRBV29-1|-
TGCAGCGTTGTAAAGGTAATGAACACTGAAGCTTTCTTT
CSVVKVMNTEAFF
>-|TRBJ2-7|TRBV7-9|-
TGTGCCAGCAGCTTATCTTGGGAAGAGCAGTACTTC
CASSLSWEEQYF